These 17 T cell receptor beta chains share one sample of origin, sequenced in a study of glioma-infiltrating T cells after dendritic cell vaccination. This table comes from immunoSEQ multiplex PCR, and its TCRdb copy is limited to in-frame clones, with some not included. The repertoire has some 70,000 clones, around 81% of them found once; the top ten carry 6.5% to 10%. The material sequenced was blood, taken before dendritic cell vaccination. These receptors were collected from a human donor with glioblastoma.

The V call is TRBV5-1, the J call TRBJ2-5; a possible D gene is TRBD2 (6 bases). Near its end, the DNA agrees better with TRBJ2-7, so the J call may be wrong. Germline values: CDR1 SGHRS, CDR2 YFSETQ. This CDR3 is 14 amino acids long. DNA for the CDR3: TGCGCCAGCAGCTTGGCCGCAGCGGGCTACGAGCAGTACTTC. This encodes CASSLAAAGYEQYF.

The rearrangement links TRBV6-5 to TRBJ1-2, with TRBD1 matching 7 bases. This CDR3 has 11 residues. Looked up from germline, CDR1 is MNHEY and CDR2 is SVGAGI. The V segment lost 7 bases and the J segment 6 bases; nucleotides outside the gene matches: 2. CDR3 coding DNA: TGTGCCAGCACCCAGGGGGATGGCTACACCTTC. Its protein product is CASTQGDGYTF.

The chain has TRBV2 and TRBJ1-1, with 7 bases fitting TRBD1. The CDR3 totals 13 residues. V was pared by 7 bases and J by 4 bases, with 6 bases of the junction left unmatched. From germline, CDR1 is SNHLY and CDR2 FYNNEI. This CDR3 is CASKTGSSTEAFF. CDR3 bases: TGTGCCAGCAAGACAGGGAGCAGCACTGAAGCTTTCTTT.

The chain carries TRBV9 and TRBJ1-3, with 7 bases fitting TRBD1. Germline trimming cut 0 bases from V and 4 bases from J; bases unmatched to any gene: 10. CDR3 length: 17 residues. The germline V gene has CDR1 SGDLS and CDR2 YYNGEE. The DNA for the CDR3 is TGTGCCAGCAGCGTAGGATTTGGAGGGGGCCTCGGAAACACCATATATTTT. Its translation is CASSVGFGGGLGNTIYF. Combining the CDR3 with reference TRBV9 and TRBJ1-3 gives the whole variable domain DSGVTQTPKHLITATGQRVTLRCSPRSGDLSVYWYQQSLDQGLQFLIQYYNGEERAKGNILERFSAQQFPDLHSELNLSSLELGDSALYFCASSVGFGGGLGNTIYFGEGSWLTVV.

The J gene is TRBJ2-2, the V gene TRBV11-1; D is uncertain. This CDR3 is 13 amino acids long. The V and J ends lost 5 bases and 2 bases respectively, with 6 bases between them. Germline-derived CDR1 and CDR2 are SGHAT and FQDESV (reference sequence). Here the CDR3 DNA reads TGTGCCAGCAGCATGGCCAACACCGGGGAGCTGTTTTTT. Translating it yields CASSMANTGELFF. Based on the CDR3 plus reference TRBV11-1 and TRBJ2-2, the full variable domain is EAEVAQSPRYKITEKSQAVAFWCDPISGHATLYWYRQILGQGPELLVQFQDESVVDDSQLPKDRFSAERLKGVDSTLKIQPAELGDSAMYLCASSMANTGELFFGEGSRLTVL.

This clone was counted a single time. The rearrangement joins TRBV6-1 to TRBJ2-3; perhaps TRBD1 as D (6 bases). The CDR3 length is 14 residues. Per germline, CDR1 MNHNS and CDR2 SASEGT. V gave up 8 bases and J gave up 3 bases, with 15 bases separating them. CDR3 residues: CASSTGSATDTQYF. The DNA for the CDR3 is TGTGCCAGCTCAACAGGGAGTGCGACAGATACGCAGTATTTT.

This sequence joins TRBV30 and TRBJ1-1; 12 nucleotides agree with TRBD1. V shed 3 bases and J 5 bases; nucleotides not matched to a gene: 13. Germline V gene sequence: CDR1 GTSNPN, CDR2 SVGIG (reference sequence). The CDR3 loop spans 17 amino acids. CDR3 sequence reads: CAWRVGTGGARNTEAFF. In DNA form, the CDR3 reads TGTGCCTGGAGGGTGGGGACAGGGGGCGCCCGAAATACTGAAGCTTTCTTT.

V gene TRBV16 combines with J gene TRBJ2-7, with TRBD2 as a possible D gene (5 bases). Germline V gives CDR1 KGHSY, CDR2 FQNENV. This CDR3 contains 15 residues. Trimming shortened V by 1 base and J by 0 bases, and 10 bases separated the two germline ends. As DNA, the CDR3 is TGTGCCAGCAGCCAATTCGGCGGGTCCTCCTACGAGCAGTACTTC. Its translation is CASSQFGGSSYEQYF.

This clone was seen only a few times. The rearrangement links TRBV2 to TRBJ2-7; D might be TRBD1 (6 bases). V dropped 6 bases and J dropped 7 bases, with 13 bases sitting between them. Germline V gives CDR1 SNHLY, CDR2 FYNNEI. This CDR3 spans 12 amino acids. CDR3 DNA sequence: TGTGCCAGCAGCCTACAGGGTTGGGAGCAGTACTTC. Its protein is CASSLQGWEQYF.

The genes are TRBV19 and TRBJ2-2; a possible D gene is TRBD1 (6 bases). Germline V gene sequence: CDR1 LNHDA, CDR2 SQIVND (reference sequence). V gave up 6 bases and J gave up 4 bases, with 15 bases separating them. The CDR3 sequence is 15 residues long. This chain's CDR3 is CASRVQGLSTGELFF. As DNA, the CDR3 is TGTGCCAGTAGGGTACAGGGATTGAGCACCGGGGAGCTGTTTTTT.

This chain joins TRBV4-1 and TRBJ1-1; a possible D gene is TRBD1 (5 bases). The CDR3 runs 14 residues. Germline V lookup: CDR1 MGHRA, CDR2 YSYEKL. V was pared by 7 bases and J by 5 bases, with 17 bases between. The chain's CDR3 is CASNELEGRTEAFF. In nucleotides, the CDR3 is TGCGCCAGCAATGAATTGGAGGGGCGAACTGAAGCTTTCTTT.

The chain carries TRBV5-4 and TRBJ2-2; 11 bases line up with TRBD2. The germline CDR1 and CDR2 sequences are SGHNT and YYREEE (reference sequence). Trimming removed 3 bases from V and 4 bases from J; junction bases left unmatched: 5. The CDR3 consists of 16 residues. DNA of the CDR3: TGTGCCAGCAGCTCCCTGACTAGCGGGGTCACCGGGGAGCTGTTTTTT. This encodes CASSSLTSGVTGELFF.

This clone was seen more than once but under ten times. This chain joins TRBV6-1 and TRBJ1-2; D ambiguous. V lost 3 bases and J lost 5, with 4 bases in between. Per germline, CDR1 MNHNS and CDR2 SASEGT. There are 11 residues in the CDR3. The CDR3 is CASSERYGYTF. The CDR3 DNA reads as TGTGCCAGCAGTGAGAGGTATGGCTACACCTTC.

The V gene is TRBV5-4, the J gene TRBJ2-5; 10 bases agree with TRBD1. The J call may be in error: the DNA end matches TRBJ2-7 better. The CDR3 contains 15 residues. The germline CDR1 and CDR2 sequences are SGHNT and YYREEE (reference sequence). CDR3 residues: CASSYGRGQGLEQYF. CDR3 nucleotide sequence: TGTGCCAGCAGCTATGGGAGGGGACAGGGGCTCGAGCAGTACTTC.

The chain joins TRBV19 to TRBJ1-6; D is unclear. The germline V gene has CDR1 LNHDA and CDR2 SQIVND (reference sequence). V gave up 5 bases and J gave up 4 bases, with 6 bases separating them. There are 13 residues in the CDR3. CDR3 amino acids: CASSERYNSPLHF. The CDR3 bases are TGTGCCAGTAGTGAGAGATATAATTCACCCCTCCACTTT.

This clone was observed once. CDR3 sequence reads: CSVEGSAQGQGNYGYTF. The CDR3 bases are TGCAGCGTTGAAGGTTCCGCTCAGGGGCAAGGGAACTATGGCTACACCTTC. This chain links TRBV29-1 with TRBJ1-2, with a weak D call TRBD1 (6 bases). This CDR3 has 17 amino acids. From germline, CDR1 is SQVTM and CDR2 ANQGSEA. Trimming took 1 base from V and 2 from J, leaving 20 bases between them.

This chain connects TRBV6-6 to TRBJ2-7; D unresolved. Deletions cut 6 bases from V and 3 bases from J, with 12 bases between. Germline CDR1 reads MNHNY; CDR2 reads SVGAGI (reference sequence). This CDR3 is built from 13 residues. The DNA for the CDR3 is TGTGCCAGCAGCCAGACACCGAACTACGAGCAGTACTTC. Its translation is CASSQTPNYEQYF.